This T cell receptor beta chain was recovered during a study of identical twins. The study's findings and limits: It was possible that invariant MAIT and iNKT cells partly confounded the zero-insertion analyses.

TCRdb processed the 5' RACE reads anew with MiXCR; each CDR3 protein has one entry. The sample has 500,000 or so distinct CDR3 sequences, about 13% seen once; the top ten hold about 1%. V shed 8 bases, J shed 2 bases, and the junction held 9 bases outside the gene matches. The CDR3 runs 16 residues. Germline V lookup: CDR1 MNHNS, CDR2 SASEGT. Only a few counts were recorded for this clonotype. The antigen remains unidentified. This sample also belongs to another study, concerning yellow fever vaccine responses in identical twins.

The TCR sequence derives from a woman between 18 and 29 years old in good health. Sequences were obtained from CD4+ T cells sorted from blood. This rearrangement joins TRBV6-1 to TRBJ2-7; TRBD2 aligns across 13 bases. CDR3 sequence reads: CASRKTGLAGAYEQYF. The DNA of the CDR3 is TGTGCCAGCCGCAAGACAGGACTAGCGGGAGCCTACGAGCAGTACTTC.